This T cell receptor beta chain originates from a study of Ad26.COV2.S vaccination and SARS-CoV-2 variants. Study results and limitations: Reports say spike-specific CD8+ and CD4+ T cell responses covered substantial breadth after vaccination. Breadth and depth estimates from TCRs may understate total T cell responses. It was vaccine recipients, not placebo recipients, who had the higher spike-specific TCR breadth. Non-spike TCR breadth showed similarity between vaccine and placebo recipients.

Worth noting for this clone: Its antigen is unidentified.

Profiling relied on immunoSEQ multiplex PCR, and the TCRdb table lists in-frame clones only, not all of them. The sample lists about 350,000 clones, about 90% seen once, with 3% to 5% in the top ten. The CDR3 spans 15 residues. The chain employs TRBV21-1 and TRBJ2-1. TRBV21-1 is a listed pseudogene. The sequencing here drew on peripheral blood, taken after recovery from COVID-19. This receptor was identified in a human donor who had recovered from COVID-19. The CDR3 loop reads CAIPLGSSSYNEQFF. DNA for the CDR3: TGTGCCATTCCGCTGGGGTCCAGCTCCTACAATGAGCAGTTCTTC.